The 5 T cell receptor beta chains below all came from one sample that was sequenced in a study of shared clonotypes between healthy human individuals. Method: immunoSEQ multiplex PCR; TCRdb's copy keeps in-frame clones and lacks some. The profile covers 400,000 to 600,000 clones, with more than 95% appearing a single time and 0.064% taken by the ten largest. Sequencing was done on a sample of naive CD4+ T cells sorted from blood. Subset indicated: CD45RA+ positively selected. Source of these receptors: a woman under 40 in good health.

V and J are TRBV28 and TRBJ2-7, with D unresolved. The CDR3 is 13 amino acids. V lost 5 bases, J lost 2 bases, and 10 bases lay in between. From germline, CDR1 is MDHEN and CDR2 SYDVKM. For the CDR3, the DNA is TGTGCCAGCAGTCCGCTCCCCACCTACGAGCAGTACTTC. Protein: CASSPLPTYEQYF.

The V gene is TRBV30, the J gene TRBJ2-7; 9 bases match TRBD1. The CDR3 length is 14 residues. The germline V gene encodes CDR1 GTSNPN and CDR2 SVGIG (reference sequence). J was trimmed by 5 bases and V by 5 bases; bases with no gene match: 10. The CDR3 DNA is TGTGCCTGGGGGTCAGGGACAGGGAACCACGAGCAGTACTTC. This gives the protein CAWGSGTGNHEQYF.

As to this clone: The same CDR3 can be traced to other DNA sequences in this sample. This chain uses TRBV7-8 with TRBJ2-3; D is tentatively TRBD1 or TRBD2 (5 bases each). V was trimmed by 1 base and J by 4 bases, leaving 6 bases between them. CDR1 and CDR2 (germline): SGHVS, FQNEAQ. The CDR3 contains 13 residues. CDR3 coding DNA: TGTGCCAGCAGCTTAGTGGGGGCAGATACGCAGTATTTT. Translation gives CASSLVGADTQYF. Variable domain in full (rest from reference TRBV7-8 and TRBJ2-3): GAGVSQSPRYKVAKRGQDVALRCDPISGHVSLFWYQQALGQGPEFLTYFQNEAQLDKSGLPSDRFFAERPEGSVSTLKIQRTQQEDSAVYLCASSLVGADTQYFGPGTRLTVL.

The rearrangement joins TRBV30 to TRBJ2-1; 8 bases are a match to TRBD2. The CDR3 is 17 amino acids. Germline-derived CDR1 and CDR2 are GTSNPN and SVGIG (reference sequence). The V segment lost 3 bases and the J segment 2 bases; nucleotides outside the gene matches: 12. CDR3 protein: CAWSLSGLAGPYNEQFF. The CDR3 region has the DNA TGTGCCTGGAGCCTCAGTGGCCTAGCGGGTCCCTACAATGAGCAGTTCTTC.

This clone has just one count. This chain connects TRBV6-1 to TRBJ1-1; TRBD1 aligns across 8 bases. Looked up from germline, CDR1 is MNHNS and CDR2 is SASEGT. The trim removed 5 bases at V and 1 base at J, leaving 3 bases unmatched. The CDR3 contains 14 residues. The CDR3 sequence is CASSLDRANTEAFF. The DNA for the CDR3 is TGTGCCAGCAGTTTGGACAGGGCGAACACTGAAGCTTTCTTT.